This TCR beta chain was found in a study of blood T cell repertoires in COVID-19 (dated by TCRdb to about 2020). A note on the overall study: The collaborator samples originated in the United States, Italy and Spain and spanned the acute and convalescent phases of COVID-19. The repertoires were released in a freely available public database meant as a resource for research on the immune response to SARS-CoV-2. Subjects who had been exposed to COVID-19, were actively infected with it, or had recovered from it provided the deeply sampled blood TCRbeta repertoires that made up the dataset. The sample metadata nearly always contained a de-identified subject ID, COVID-19 status, age in years and sex. The samples were drawn from two sources: the first 160 participants of the ongoing ImmuneRACE study, and 1,254 subjects contributed by 6 global collaborators. The prospective study material was composed of cDNA or gDNA derived from T cells, B-cell-depleted T cells, or PBMCs. Where available, HLA class I and class II types were taken from metadata supplied by the sample provider and were not determined by assay-based typing. The study at large found these results: How much clinical and demographic metadata was included differed by source and by participant, and the metadata was provided uncurated.

Only one count was recorded for this clone. It lacks a known antigen. No base quality values were provided; no much bigger clone lies one nucleotide off. TCRbeta CDR3 regions were amplified from genomic DNA using the immunoSEQ Assay, a bias-controlled multiplex PCR. The original pipeline was this. The number of nucleated cells in each sample was estimated by amplification of reference gene primers within the assay. To quantify the absolute abundance of each unique TCRbeta CDR3 rearrangement, sequence reads were collapsed and filtered. Productive Simpson clonality was computed per sample as the square root of Simpson's diversity index over productive rearrangements. This immuneACCESS table, as held by TCRdb, lists in-frame sequences with V and J called but not all clones. Of the missing ones, under half trace to an unresolved V gene in checked studies; the others have no known cause. For V, J and clone size, that table is used; D and trimming come from the DNA. Within this sample are more than 95,000 clones, with 70% to 75% of them counted one time only. The leading ten clones occupy over 5.5% of the sample.

From cysteine to phenylalanine, the CDR3 is 16 amino acids long. Just CDR3 DNA is preserved here, 48 bases in frame from base 1. Trimming takes 5 bases off V and 4 bases off J; junction bases not matched to a gene: 12. The germline V gene encodes CDR1 LNHNV and CDR2 YYDKDF (reference sequence). At one collaborating source in Seattle, patients were enrolled during active infection and were followed longitudinally through the course of disease. Each collaborating institution followed its own protocols to collect whole blood in K2EDTA tubes. For TCRbeta analysis, collaborator samples were shipped as frozen whole blood, as isolated PBMCs, or as DNA extracted from either sample type.

Sequencing was performed on peripheral blood. The sequence links TRBV15 to TRBJ2-5; 8 junctional bases match TRBD1. The sequence was collected from an elderly man with COVID-19, enrolled during active disease. The nucleotide sequence reads TGTGCCACCAGCCCCAAGTTCGGACAGGGCGGAGAGACCCAGTACTTC. It translates as CATSPKFGQGGETQYF.